The clone carrying this T cell receptor (beta chain) has only a few counts. Antigen unknown. Here immunoSEQ multiplex PCR was the method, and the copy in TCRdb shows in-frame clones only, minus some. The sample lists more than 150,000 clones, about 90% occurring once. These data come from a study of T cell responses to AZD1222 COVID-19 vaccine. General study results and limits: Mostly white British, mostly female donors; authors suggested clonal diversity may be underestimated. Repertoire collection took place solely once the T cell response had peaked. Following two doses of AZD1222, Spike-specific TCR breadth and depth rose.

With 0 bases removed from V and 6 bases from J, the gap between germline ends came to 12 bases. The CDR3 consists of 14 residues. CDR1 and CDR2 (germline): LGHDT, YNNKEL (reference sequence). The gene calls are TRBV3-1 (or the pseudogene TRBV3-2) and TRBJ2-7; D not certain. Sequences were derived from peripheral blood, sampled 28 days after the second AZD1222 dose. The sequence was obtained from an adult who received the AZD1222 COVID-19 vaccine. The CDR3 region is CASSQERLMGEQYF. CDR3 in DNA: TGTGCCAGCAGCCAAGAAAGGCTGATGGGCGAGCAGTACTTC.